What follows is one T cell receptor (beta chain) and its context. This clone was seen only a few times. No antigen is known for it. No base quality values were provided; no much bigger clone lies one nucleotide off. TCRbeta CDR3 regions were amplified from genomic DNA by means of the immunoSEQ Assay, a bias-controlled multiplex PCR. On the study's bioinformatics: Within the assay, amplification of reference gene primers was used to estimate how many nucleated cells each sample contained. Sequence reads were collapsed and filtered to measure the absolute abundance of every unique TCRbeta CDR3 rearrangement. For each sample, productive Simpson clonality was calculated as the square root of Simpson's diversity index over productive rearrangements. The source is immuneACCESS, and TCRdb retained only in-frame sequences with V and J called. Part of the clones is not carried over; for the studies checked, unresolved V genes explain less than half of this, and the remainder is unexplained. That table furnishes V, J and clone size, whereas the DNA furnished D and trimming. A total of approximately 90,000 clones appear in this sample, 81% of them only once. The top ten hold approximately 25% of the sample.

According to the germline V gene (reference sequence), CDR1 reads LNHDA and CDR2 reads SQIVND. V is clipped by 4 bases and J by 1 base, and the sequence between their germline boundaries is 7 bases long. The CDR3 runs 13 residues from the cysteine to the phenylalanine. Only the CDR3 part of the read is kept: 39 bases, read in frame from the first base. The sample originates from a study of blood T cell repertoires in COVID-19 (dated by TCRdb to about 2020). In terms of the full investigation: Samples from collaborators originated in the United States, Italy and Spain and spanned both the acute and convalescent phases of COVID-19. The repertoires were released in a freely available public database intended as a resource for research on the immune response to SARS-CoV-2. The dataset comprised deeply sampled blood TCRbeta repertoires from subjects exposed to, actively infected with, or recovered from COVID-19. The prospective study material was composed of cDNA or gDNA derived from T cells, B-cell-depleted T cells, or PBMCs. Samples came from the ongoing ImmuneRACE study (first 160 participants) plus 1,254 subjects from 6 global collaborators. Where available, HLA class I and class II types were taken from metadata supplied by the sample provider and were not determined by assay-based typing. Sample metadata almost always included a de-identified subject ID, COVID-19 status, age in years and sex.

Paper-wide results and their limitations: How much clinical and demographic metadata was included differed by source and by participant, and the metadata was provided uncurated.

Collaborating institutions collected whole blood in K2EDTA tubes following their own protocols. Collaborator samples were shipped for TCRbeta analysis as frozen whole blood, isolated PBMCs, or DNA extracted from either sample type. The receptor comes from a man older than 75 with active or convalescent COVID-19. The sequenced sample was peripheral blood. The chain employs TRBV19 and TRBJ1-1, with no D gene named confidently. This receptor has the CDR3 CASSRHGNTEAFF. The sequence in DNA is TGTGCCAGTAGTAGACATGGGAACACTGAAGCTTTCTTT. With all but the CDR3 taken from the reference TRBV19 and TRBJ1-1 genes, the full variable domain is: DGGITQSPKYLFRKEGQNVTLSCEQNLNHDAMYWYRQDPGQGLRLIYYSQIVNDFQKGDIAEGYSVSREKKESFPLTVTSAQKNPTAFYLCASSRHGNTEAFFGQGTRLTVV.